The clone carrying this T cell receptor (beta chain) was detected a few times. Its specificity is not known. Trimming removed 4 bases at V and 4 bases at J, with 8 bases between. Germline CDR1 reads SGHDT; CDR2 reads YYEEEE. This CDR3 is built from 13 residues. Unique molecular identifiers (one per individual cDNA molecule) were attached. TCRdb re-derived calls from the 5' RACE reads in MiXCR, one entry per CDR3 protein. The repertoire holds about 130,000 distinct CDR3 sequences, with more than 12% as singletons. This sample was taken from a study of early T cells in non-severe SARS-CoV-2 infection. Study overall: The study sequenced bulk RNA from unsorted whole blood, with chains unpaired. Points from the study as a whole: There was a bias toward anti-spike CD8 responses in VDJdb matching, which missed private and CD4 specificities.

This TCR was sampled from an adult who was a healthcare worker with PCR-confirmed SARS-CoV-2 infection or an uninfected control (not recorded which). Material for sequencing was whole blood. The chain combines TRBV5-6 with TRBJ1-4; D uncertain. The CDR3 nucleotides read TGTGCCAGCAGCACAACATATAATGAAAAACTGTTTTTT. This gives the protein CASSTTYNEKLFF.